The present T cell receptor (beta chain) was sequenced within a study of long-term antiretroviral therapy in people with HIV. On the study more broadly: The study's earliest collections predate the 2015 immediate-ART recommendation by about a decade.

With survey level as its setting, the immunoSEQ assay was v3.0. Sequencing efforts were directed toward about 40,000-55,000 T-cell genomes per sample. Using immunoSEQ multiplex PCR, the repertoire was profiled, and TCRdb retains in-frame clones only, with some absent. The data contain 25,000 to 30,000 clones, approximately 92% of them singletons. Study-level points and caveats: The study found that diversity rose after ART but stayed below transplant donor controls.

The germline gives CDR1 WSHSY, CDR2 SAAADI. The CDR3 extends over 14 amino acids. Trimming stripped 2 bases from V and 8 bases from J, with 13 bases between. In regard to this clone: Its antigen remains unknown.

This sequence was found in a woman aged 40 to 50 with HIV. This specimen was unsorted PBMCs, taken more than 5 years after starting antiretroviral therapy. The V call is TRBV10-2, the J call TRBJ2-1, with D perhaps matching TRBD1 or TRBD2 (5 bases each). The CDR3 nucleotides read TGCGCCAGCAGTGAGGGGACGTACGTGGATGAGCAGTTCTTC. It encodes CASSEGTYVDEQFF.